This entry lists 20 T cell receptor beta chains sequenced from one sample in a study of brain T cells in children with intractable seizures. The table came from immunoSEQ multiplex PCR; TCRdb's copy has only in-frame clones and leaves some out. This sample has 110,000 or so clones, with around 94% found just once. Sequencing was performed on peripheral blood, taken at surgery. The source is a boy younger than two with hemimegalencephaly and intractable seizures.

Concerning this clone itself: It differs at one base from a far larger clone, so likely a read error. This chain uses TRBV5-6 with TRBJ2-3; 9 nucleotides match TRBD1. The CDR3 is 15 amino acids. Germline CDR1 is SGHDT and CDR2 is YYEEEE. J lost 1 base, V lost 4 bases, and 4 bases had no gene match. DNA for the CDR3: TGTGCCAGCAGCCCACGGACAGGGGGCACAGATACGCAGTATTTT. It codes for CASSPRTGGTDTQYF.

This clone appeared many times. Other nucleotide sequences from this sample produce the same CDR3. The chain combines TRBV6-4 with TRBJ2-2, with unresolved D. V lost 2 bases and J 3 bases, leaving 4 bases between the germline ends. The length of the CDR3 is 13 residues. Germline lookup yields CDR1 MRHNA and CDR2 SNTAGT. The CDR3 region is CASSDRDTGELFF. The CDR3 DNA is TGTGCCAGCAGTGACAGGGACACCGGGGAGCTGTTTTTT.

This rearrangement joins TRBV7-9 to TRBJ1-1, with 7 bases lining up with TRBD1. CDR3 length: 17 amino acids. Germline lookup yields CDR1 SEHNR and CDR2 FQNEAQ (reference sequence). V lost 1 base, J lost 7 bases, and 15 bases stayed unmatched. The CDR3 nucleotides are TGTGCCAGCAGCTTAGGTTTCGGACAGGTTGAGACCAGTGAAGCTTTCTTT. Amino acids: CASSLGFGQVETSEAFF.

The chain couples TRBV27 to TRBJ2-7, with D tentatively TRBD1 or TRBD2 (6 bases each). Germline CDR1 MNHEY, CDR2 SMNVEV (reference sequence). The CDR3 has 14 amino acids. The ends were cut back, 2 bases at V and 6 bases at J, with 14 bases in the middle. The CDR3 coding sequence is TGTGCCAGCAGTTTACTTTGGGGGGCTGGCGAGCAGTACTTC. Translating gives CASSLLWGAGEQYF.

The genes are TRBV20-1 and TRBJ2-7; 13 positions match TRBD2. Per germline, CDR1 DFQATT and CDR2 SNEGSKA (reference sequence). V shed 3 bases and J 4 bases; nucleotides not matched to a gene: 15. This CDR3 region has 18 residues. The CDR3 is CSASPDGLAGVSLYEQYF. CDR3 sequence (DNA): TGCAGTGCTAGTCCCGATGGACTAGCGGGAGTTTCCCTTTACGAGCAGTACTTC.

The chain links TRBV11-2 to TRBJ2-3; 14 bases align to TRBD2. This CDR3 is 17 amino acids long. CDR1 and CDR2 (germline): SGHAT, FQNNGV. With V trimmed by 4 bases and J by 1 base, 4 bases remained unmatched. CDR3 in DNA: TGTGCCAGCAGCTCGACTAGCGGGAGGGGGGGCACAGATACGCAGTATTTT. It yields the protein CASSSTSGRGGTDTQYF.

This clone has more than one count but fewer than ten. The rearrangement joins TRBV27 to TRBJ2-1; 8 bases are shared with TRBD1. V was pared by 0 bases and J by 7 bases, with 2 bases of the junction left unmatched. CDR1 is MNHEY, CDR2 SMNVEV, per germline (reference sequence). CDR3 size: 14 residues. Here the CDR3 DNA reads TGTGCCAGCAGTTTATCGAACAGGGGGAATGAGCAGTTCTTC. As protein: CASSLSNRGNEQFF.

The gene calls are TRBV7-8 and TRBJ2-5, with D hard to call. Per germline, CDR1 SGHVS and CDR2 FQNEAQ. Between the trimmed V and J ends, which lost 4 bases and 1 base, there was a span of 10 bases. This CDR3 is 14 amino acids long. The CDR3: CASSYVGFQETQYF. DNA for the CDR3: TGTGCCAGCAGCTACGTGGGCTTCCAAGAGACCCAGTACTTC.

The chain recombines TRBV19 with TRBJ2-3; TRBD2 matches 7 bases. The CDR3 sequence is 15 residues long. Germline CDR1 and CDR2: LNHDA and SQIVND (reference sequence). V shed 5 bases, J shed 1 base, and the junction held 6 bases outside the gene matches. DNA for the CDR3: TGTGCCAGTAGTTCGCGGGAGTCGGGCACAGATACGCAGTATTTT. Encoded protein: CASSSRESGTDTQYF.

The chain combines TRBV10-2 with TRBJ2-3; D not resolved. Trimming shortened V by 4 bases and J by 5 bases, and 4 bases separated the two germline ends. Germline V lookup: CDR1 WSHSY, CDR2 SAAADI. The CDR3 contains 11 residues. CDR3 residues: CASSVGDTQYF. The CDR3 nucleotides are TGCGCCAGCAGTGTCGGAGATACGCAGTATTTT.

This sequence joins TRBV5-8 and TRBJ2-7; D ambiguous. The CDR3 spans 13 residues. Trimming pared 4 bases from V and 6 bases from J, leaving 14 bases between. In germline, CDR1 is SGHTS, CDR2 YDEGEE. The CDR3: CASSRPLAGEQYF. CDR3 DNA: TGTGCCAGCAGCCGCCCCCTGGCCGGCGAGCAGTACTTC.

Note on this clone: The junction differs from germline at one of its ends, possibly a read error. The chain recombines TRBV29-1 with TRBJ2-7, with 14 positions matching TRBD2. The germline CDR1 and CDR2 sequences are SQVTM and ANQGSEA. The CDR3 contains 11 residues. CDR3: CSVEGTSGRFF. In nucleotides, the CDR3 is TGCAGCGTTGAAGGGACTAGCGGGAGGTTCTTC.

V gene TRBV12-5 combines with J gene TRBJ2-2; 10 nucleotides align to TRBD1. The germline V gene encodes CDR1 LGHNT and CDR2 FRNRAP. V gave up 4 bases and J gave up 4 bases; unmatched junction bases: 3. The CDR3 is made up of 15 amino acids. The chain's CDR3 is CASGSGQGGTGELFF. The CDR3 DNA sequence: TGTGCTAGTGGTTCCGGACAGGGGGGCACCGGGGAGCTGTTTTTT.

The chain combines TRBV29-1 with TRBJ2-2; no firm D call. CDR3 size: 14 residues. The V and J ends lost 1 base and 1 base respectively, with 7 bases between them. Germline V gives CDR1 SQVTM, CDR2 ANQGSEA. CDR3 loop: CSVEASLNTGELFF. The CDR3 DNA reads TGCAGCGTTGAAGCTAGTCTGAACACCGGGGAGCTGTTTTTT.

The CDR3 region is CASSQVGLEGETQYF. The CDR3 DNA reads TGTGCCAGCAGCCAGGTGGGACTAGAGGGGGAGACCCAGTACTTC. The chain recombines TRBV4-2 with TRBJ2-5, with TRBD2 matching over 8 bases. Germline loops: CDR1 LGHNA, CDR2 YNFKEQ. The V segment lost 3 bases and the J segment 5 bases; nucleotides outside the gene matches: 8. This CDR3 is 15 amino acids long.

This clone was found a few times. The rearrangement joins TRBV20-1 to TRBJ1-5, with 8 nucleotides matching TRBD1. Per the germline V gene, CDR1 is DFQATT and CDR2 is SNEGSKA (reference sequence). The V gene end was trimmed by 3 bases and the J gene end by 6 bases; junction bases not matched to a gene: 10. CDR3 length: 15 residues. CDR3 protein: CSASLVDRGGQPQHF. The CDR3 DNA sequence: TGCAGTGCTAGTCTCGTTGACAGGGGCGGTCAGCCCCAGCATTTT.

The gene calls are TRBV19 and TRBJ1-1; tentative D call: TRBD1 (5 bases). V lost 8 bases and J 2 bases, leaving 18 bases between the germline ends. The CDR3 is 15 residues long. Germline V lookup: CDR1 LNHDA, CDR2 SQIVND (reference sequence). Here the CDR3 reads CASRRAGLANTEAFF. In DNA form, the CDR3 reads TGTGCCAGTCGACGGGCAGGGCTGGCCAACACTGAAGCTTTCTTT. The whole variable domain, remainder taken from reference TRBV19 and TRBJ1-1, is DGGITQSPKYLFRKEGQNVTLSCEQNLNHDAMYWYRQDPGQGLRLIYYSQIVNDFQKGDIAEGYSVSREKKESFPLTVTSAQKNPTAFYLCASRRAGLANTEAFFGQGTRLTVV.

This rearrangement joins TRBV6-5 to TRBJ1-3; no clear D gene. Per the germline V gene, CDR1 is MNHEY and CDR2 is SVGAGI. With 7 bases removed from V and 2 bases from J, the gap between germline ends came to 15 bases. This CDR3 spans 15 amino acids. The CDR3 sequence is CASMGVSSTGNTIYF. The DNA for the CDR3 is TGTGCCAGCATGGGCGTTAGTTCAACTGGAAACACCATATATTTT.

V and J are TRBV20-1 and TRBJ2-5; D not certain. This CDR3 has 10 residues. Germline CDR1 and CDR2: DFQATT and SNEGSKA (reference sequence). Trimming left V 3 bases short and J 6 bases short, with 5 bases between. The CDR3 is CSARVQTQYF. CDR3 bases: TGCAGTGCTAGGGTCCAGACCCAGTACTTC.

The chain employs TRBV24-1 and TRBJ2-1, with D hard to call. Trimming took off 7 bases at V and 3 bases at J, with 6 bases between the two ends. Germline V lookup: CDR1 KGHDR, CDR2 SFDVKD. This CDR3 is 12 amino acids long. This chain's CDR3 is CATRDRYNEQFF. Here the CDR3 DNA reads TGTGCCACCAGGGACCGCTACAATGAGCAGTTCTTC.